A selection of T cell receptor beta chains follows, all from one sample in a study of shared clonotypes between healthy human individuals. Sequencing was performed with immunoSEQ multiplex PCR; in TCRdb, only in-frame clones are kept and a portion is missing. The sample has 100,000 to 130,000 clones, over 65% seen once. The material sequenced was memory CD8+ T cells sorted from blood. The receptors originated from a woman aged 25 to 39 in good health. Both conserved end residues are part of each CDR3. D genes are given only for firm matches. Expanded clones get a size class; other rows say once, few or many, or leave the size out.

abundance: -; len: 15; d_gene: -; j_gene: TRBJ2-1; v_gene: TRBV11-2; CDR3aa: CASSPQRDSYNEQFF; CDR3nt: TGTGCCAGCAGCCCTCAGAGGGACTCATACAATGAGCAGTTCTTC
abundance: -; len: 15; d_gene: -; j_gene: TRBJ2-3; v_gene: TRBV10-1; CDR3aa: CASSENSGDTDTQYF; CDR3nt: TGCGCCAGCAGTGAGAACAGTGGGGACACAGATACGCAGTATTTT
abundance: -; len: 17; d_gene: -; j_gene: TRBJ2-6; v_gene: TRBV11-2; CDR3aa: CASSPSAAVTGANVLTF; CDR3nt: TGTGCCAGCAGCCCATCTGCCGCGGTAACTGGGGCCAACGTCCTGACTTTC
abundance: few; len: 10; d_gene: -; j_gene: TRBJ1-1; v_gene: TRBV29-1; CDR3aa: CSVQYTEAFF; CDR3nt: TGCAGCGTCCAATACACTGAAGCTTTCTTT
abundance: medium-sized; len: 14; d_gene: -; j_gene: TRBJ2-2; v_gene: TRBV7-9; CDR3aa: CATRPTTNTGELFF; CDR3nt: TGTGCCACCCGACCCACTACGAACACCGGGGAGCTGTTTTTT
abundance: many; len: 16; d_gene: -; j_gene: TRBJ1-1; v_gene: TRBV6-1; CDR3aa: CASSEEVGGINTEAFF; CDR3nt: TGTGCCAGCAGTGAAGAGGTGGGGGGAATCAACACTGAAGCTTTCTTT
abundance: -; len: 14; d_gene: TRBD1; j_gene: TRBJ2-7; v_gene: TRBV7-8; CDR3aa: CASSTDRALAGQYF; CDR3nt: TGTGCCAGCAGCACCGACAGGGCCCTTGCAGGGCAGTACTTC
abundance: -; len: 14; d_gene: -; j_gene: TRBJ2-7; v_gene: TRBV5-8; CDR3aa: CATLRRGASYEQYF; CDR3nt: TGTGCCACCCTACGGAGGGGGGCCTCCTACGAGCAGTACTTC
abundance: -; len: 16; d_gene: -; j_gene: TRBJ2-1; v_gene: TRBV7-9; CDR3aa: CASSPRGGSSYNEQFF; CDR3nt: TGTGCCAGCAGCCCTCGGGGCGGTAGCTCCTACAATGAGCAGTTCTTC
abundance: once; len: 13; d_gene: -; j_gene: TRBJ2-1; v_gene: TRBV5-1; CDR3aa: CASSGLVTNEQFF; CDR3nt: TGCGCCAGCAGCGGTCTCGTAACCAATGAGCAGTTCTTC
abundance: -; len: 13; d_gene: -; j_gene: TRBJ1-4; v_gene: TRBV11-2; CDR3aa: CASRQLGGEKLFF; CDR3nt: TGTGCCAGCAGGCAGCTGGGGGGGGAAAAACTGTTTTTT
abundance: few; len: 17; d_gene: TRBD2; j_gene: TRBJ2-1; v_gene: TRBV5-1; CDR3aa: CASSLLPSGSSYNEQFF; CDR3nt: TGCGCCAGCAGCTTGTTACCCAGCGGGAGCTCCTACAATGAGCAGTTCTTC
abundance: -; len: 13; d_gene: -; j_gene: TRBJ2-7; v_gene: TRBV4-2; CDR3aa: CASSQGEQYEQYF; CDR3nt: TGTGCCAGCAGCCAGGGCGAGCAATACGAGCAGTACTTC
abundance: -; len: 15; d_gene: TRBD2; j_gene: TRBJ2-1; v_gene: TRBV6-4; CDR3aa: CASSTIAGDYNEQFF; CDR3nt: TGTGCCAGCAGTACTATAGCGGGAGATTACAATGAGCAGTTCTTC
abundance: -; len: 15; d_gene: TRBD1; j_gene: TRBJ1-6; v_gene: TRBV4-1; CDR3aa: CASSQQTGDNSPLHF; CDR3nt: TGCGCCAGCAGCCAGCAGACAGGGGATAATTCACCCCTCCACTTT
abundance: -; len: 16; d_gene: TRBD1; j_gene: TRBJ1-2; v_gene: TRBV5-4; CDR3aa: CASTPGQGRANYGYTF; CDR3nt: TGTGCCAGCACCCCGGGACAGGGTAGAGCTAACTATGGCTACACCTTC
abundance: -; len: 14; d_gene: -; j_gene: TRBJ2-1; v_gene: TRBV27; CDR3aa: CASSLRQGNNEQFF; CDR3nt: TGTGCCAGCAGTTTAAGGCAGGGAAACAATGAGCAGTTCTTC